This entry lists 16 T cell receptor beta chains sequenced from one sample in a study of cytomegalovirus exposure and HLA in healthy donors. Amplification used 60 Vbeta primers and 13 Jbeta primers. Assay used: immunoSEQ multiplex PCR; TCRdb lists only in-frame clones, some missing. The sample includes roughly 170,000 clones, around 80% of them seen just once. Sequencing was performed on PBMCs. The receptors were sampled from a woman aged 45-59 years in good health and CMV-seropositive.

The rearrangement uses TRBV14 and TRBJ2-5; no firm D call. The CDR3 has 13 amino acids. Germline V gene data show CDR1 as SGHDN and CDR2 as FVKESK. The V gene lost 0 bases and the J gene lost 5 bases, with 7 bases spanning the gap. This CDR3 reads CASSQDLGETQYF. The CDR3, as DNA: TGTGCCAGCAGCCAAGATCTTGGCGAGACCCAGTACTTC.

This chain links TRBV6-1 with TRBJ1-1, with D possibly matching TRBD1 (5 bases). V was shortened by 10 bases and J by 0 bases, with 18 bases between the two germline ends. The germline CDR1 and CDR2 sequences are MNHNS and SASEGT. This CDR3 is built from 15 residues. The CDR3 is CATRQSGGVNTEAFF. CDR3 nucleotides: TGTGCCACCCGCCAGTCGGGGGGAGTGAACACTGAAGCTTTCTTT.

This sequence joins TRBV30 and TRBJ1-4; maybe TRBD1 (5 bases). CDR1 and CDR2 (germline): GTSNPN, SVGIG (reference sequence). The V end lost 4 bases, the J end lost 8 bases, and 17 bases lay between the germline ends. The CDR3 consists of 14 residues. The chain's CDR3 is CAWKPWGVREKLFF. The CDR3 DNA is TGTGCCTGGAAACCTTGGGGGGTGCGGGAAAAACTGTTTTTT.

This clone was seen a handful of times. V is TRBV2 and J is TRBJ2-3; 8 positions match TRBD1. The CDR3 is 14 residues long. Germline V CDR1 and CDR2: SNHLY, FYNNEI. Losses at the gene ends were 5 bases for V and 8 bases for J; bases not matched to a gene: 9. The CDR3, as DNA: TGTGCCAGCAGTTATTCAGGGGGCTGGGGTACGCAGTATTTT. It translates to CASSYSGGWGTQYF.

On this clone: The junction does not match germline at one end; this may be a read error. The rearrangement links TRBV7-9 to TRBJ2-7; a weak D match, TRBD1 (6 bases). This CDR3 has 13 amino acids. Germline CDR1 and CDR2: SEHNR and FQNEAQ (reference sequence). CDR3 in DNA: TGTTCCAGCAGCCCGGACAGTGCCTACGAGCAGTACTTC. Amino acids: CSSSPDSAYEQYF.

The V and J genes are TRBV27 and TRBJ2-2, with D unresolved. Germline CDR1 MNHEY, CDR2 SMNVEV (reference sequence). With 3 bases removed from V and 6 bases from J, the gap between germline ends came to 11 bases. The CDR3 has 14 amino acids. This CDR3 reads CASSFGPGSGELFF. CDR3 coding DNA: TGTGCCAGCAGTTTCGGTCCCGGTTCCGGGGAGCTGTTTTTT.

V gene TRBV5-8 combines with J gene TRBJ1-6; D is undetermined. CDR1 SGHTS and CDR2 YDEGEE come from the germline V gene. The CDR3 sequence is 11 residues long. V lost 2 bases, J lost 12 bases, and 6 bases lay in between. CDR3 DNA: TGTGCCAGCAGCTTCAGACAACCCCTCCACTTT. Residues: CASSFRQPLHF. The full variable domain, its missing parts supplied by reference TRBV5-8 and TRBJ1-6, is EAGVTQSPTHLIKTRGQQATLRCSPISGHTSVYWYQQALGLGLQFLLWYDEGEERNRGNFPPRFSGRQFPNYSSELNVNALELEDSALYLCASSFRQPLHFGNGTRLTVT.

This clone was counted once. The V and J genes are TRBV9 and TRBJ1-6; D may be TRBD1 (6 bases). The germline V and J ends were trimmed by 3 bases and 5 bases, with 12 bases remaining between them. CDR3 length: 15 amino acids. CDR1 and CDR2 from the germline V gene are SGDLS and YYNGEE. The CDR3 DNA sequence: TGTGCCAGCAGCGCGACAGGACGCGATAATTCACCCCTCCACTTT. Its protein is CASSATGRDNSPLHF.

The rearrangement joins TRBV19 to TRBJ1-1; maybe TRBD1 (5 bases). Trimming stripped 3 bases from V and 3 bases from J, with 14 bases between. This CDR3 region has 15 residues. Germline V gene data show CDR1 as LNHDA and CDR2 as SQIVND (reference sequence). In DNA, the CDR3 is TGTGCCAGTAGTATGGGCCCAGGGAGGGACACTGAAGCTTTCTTT. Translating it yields CASSMGPGRDTEAFF.

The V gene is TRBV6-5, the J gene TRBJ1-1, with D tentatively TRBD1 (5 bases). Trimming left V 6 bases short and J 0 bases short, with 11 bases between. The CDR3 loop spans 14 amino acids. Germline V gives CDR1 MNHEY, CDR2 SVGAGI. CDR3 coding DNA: TGTGCCAGCAGAATCGGACAATTGAACACTGAAGCTTTCTTT. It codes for CASRIGQLNTEAFF.

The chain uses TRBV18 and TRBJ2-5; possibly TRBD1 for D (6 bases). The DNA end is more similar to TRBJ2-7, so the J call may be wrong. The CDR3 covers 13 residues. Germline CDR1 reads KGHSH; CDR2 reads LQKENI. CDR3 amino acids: CASSQLTGHEQYF. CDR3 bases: TGTGCCAGCTCACAACTGACAGGACACGAGCAGTACTTC.

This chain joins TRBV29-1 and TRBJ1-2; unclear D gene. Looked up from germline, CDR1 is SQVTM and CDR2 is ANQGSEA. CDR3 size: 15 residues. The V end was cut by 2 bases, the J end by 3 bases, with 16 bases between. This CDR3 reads CSVESRRAAYYGYTF. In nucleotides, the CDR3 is TGCAGCGTTGAATCCCGGCGGGCGGCCTACTATGGCTACACCTTC.

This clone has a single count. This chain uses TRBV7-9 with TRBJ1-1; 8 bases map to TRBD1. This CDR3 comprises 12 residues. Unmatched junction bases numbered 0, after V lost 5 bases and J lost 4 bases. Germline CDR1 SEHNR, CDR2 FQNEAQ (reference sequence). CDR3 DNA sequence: TGTGCCAGCAGCCAGGGGGCCACTGAAGCTTTCTTT. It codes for CASSQGATEAFF.

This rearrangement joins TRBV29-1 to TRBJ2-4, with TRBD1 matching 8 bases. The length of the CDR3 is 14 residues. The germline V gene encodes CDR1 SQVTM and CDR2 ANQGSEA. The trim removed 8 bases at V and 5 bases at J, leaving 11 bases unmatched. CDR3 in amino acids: CSFCRPGQENIQYF. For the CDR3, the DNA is TGCAGCTTTTGCCGTCCGGGACAGGAAAACATTCAGTACTTC.

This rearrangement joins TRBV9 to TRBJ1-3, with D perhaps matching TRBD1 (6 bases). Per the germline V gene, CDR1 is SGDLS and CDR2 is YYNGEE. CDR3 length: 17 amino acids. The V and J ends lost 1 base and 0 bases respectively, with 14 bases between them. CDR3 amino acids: CASSVWDTGNSGNTIYF. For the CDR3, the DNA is TGTGCCAGCAGCGTATGGGACACGGGAAACTCTGGAAACACCATATATTTT. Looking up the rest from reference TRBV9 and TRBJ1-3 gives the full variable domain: DSGVTQTPKHLITATGQRVTLRCSPRSGDLSVYWYQQSLDQGLQFLIQYYNGEERAKGNILERFSAQQFPDLHSELNLSSLELGDSALYFCASSVWDTGNSGNTIYFGEGSWLTVV.

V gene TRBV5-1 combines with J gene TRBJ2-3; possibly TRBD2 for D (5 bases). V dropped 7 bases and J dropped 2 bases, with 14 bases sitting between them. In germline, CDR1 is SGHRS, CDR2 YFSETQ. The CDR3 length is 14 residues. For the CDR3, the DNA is TGCGCCAGCCGAAGGAATAGCGCCACAGATACGCAGTATTTT. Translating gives CASRRNSATDTQYF.